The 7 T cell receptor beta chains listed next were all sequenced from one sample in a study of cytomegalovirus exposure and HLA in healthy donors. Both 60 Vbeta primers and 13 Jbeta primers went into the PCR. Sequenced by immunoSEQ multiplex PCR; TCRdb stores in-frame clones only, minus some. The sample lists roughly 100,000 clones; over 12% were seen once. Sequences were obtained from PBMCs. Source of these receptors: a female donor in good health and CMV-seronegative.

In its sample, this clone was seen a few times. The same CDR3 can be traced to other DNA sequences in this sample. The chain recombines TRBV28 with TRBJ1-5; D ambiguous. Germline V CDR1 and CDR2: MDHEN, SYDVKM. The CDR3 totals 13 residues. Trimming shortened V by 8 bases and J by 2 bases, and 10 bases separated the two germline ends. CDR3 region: CASSRGGNQPQHF. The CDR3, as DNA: TGTGCCAGCTCTCGGGGTGGCAATCAGCCCCAGCATTTT.

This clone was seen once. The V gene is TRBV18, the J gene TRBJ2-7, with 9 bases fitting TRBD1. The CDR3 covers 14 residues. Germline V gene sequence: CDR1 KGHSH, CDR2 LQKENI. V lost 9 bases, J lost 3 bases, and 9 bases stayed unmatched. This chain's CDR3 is CASTRGQGIYEQYF. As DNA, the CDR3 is TGTGCCAGTACGCGGGGACAGGGCATCTACGAGCAGTACTTC.

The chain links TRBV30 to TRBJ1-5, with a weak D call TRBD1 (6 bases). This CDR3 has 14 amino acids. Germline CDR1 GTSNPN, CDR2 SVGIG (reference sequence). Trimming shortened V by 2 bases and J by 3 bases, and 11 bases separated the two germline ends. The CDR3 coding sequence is TGTGCCTGGAGTAAGGGGGTTAACAATCAGCCCCAGCATTTT. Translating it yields CAWSKGVNNQPQHF.

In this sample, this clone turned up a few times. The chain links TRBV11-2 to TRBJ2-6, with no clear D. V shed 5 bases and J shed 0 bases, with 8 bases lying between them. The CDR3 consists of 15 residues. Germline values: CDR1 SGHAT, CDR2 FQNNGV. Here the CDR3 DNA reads TGTGCCAGCAGCCCAGTATCCTCTGGGGCCAACGTCCTGACTTTC. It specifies CASSPVSSGANVLTF.

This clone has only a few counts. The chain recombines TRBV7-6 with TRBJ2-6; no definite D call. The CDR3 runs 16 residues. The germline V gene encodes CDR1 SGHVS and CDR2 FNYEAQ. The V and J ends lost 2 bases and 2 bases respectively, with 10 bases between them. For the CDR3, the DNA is TGTGCCAGCAGCTTATCCGGGTTTGCTGGGGCCAACGTCCTGACTTTC. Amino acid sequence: CASSLSGFAGANVLTF.

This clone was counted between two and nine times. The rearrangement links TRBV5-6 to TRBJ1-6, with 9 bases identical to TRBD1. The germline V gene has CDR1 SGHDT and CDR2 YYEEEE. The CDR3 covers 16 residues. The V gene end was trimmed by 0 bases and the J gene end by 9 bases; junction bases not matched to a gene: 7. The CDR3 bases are TGTGCCAGCAGCTTGGAGGGTACAGGGGGCTTTTCACCCCTCCACTTT. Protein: CASSLEGTGGFSPLHF.

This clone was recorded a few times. The DNA for the CDR3 is TGTGCCAGCCAAACCTTAGCGGGACATAATCCTACGGAGAATGAGCAGTTCTTC. Its protein product is CASQTLAGHNPTENEQFF. The rearrangement uses TRBV5-4 and TRBJ2-1; 8 bases map to TRBD2. The germline CDR1 and CDR2 sequences are SGHNT and YYREEE (reference sequence). Losses at the gene ends were 7 bases for V and 7 bases for J; bases not matched to a gene: 22. The CDR3 loop spans 18 amino acids.